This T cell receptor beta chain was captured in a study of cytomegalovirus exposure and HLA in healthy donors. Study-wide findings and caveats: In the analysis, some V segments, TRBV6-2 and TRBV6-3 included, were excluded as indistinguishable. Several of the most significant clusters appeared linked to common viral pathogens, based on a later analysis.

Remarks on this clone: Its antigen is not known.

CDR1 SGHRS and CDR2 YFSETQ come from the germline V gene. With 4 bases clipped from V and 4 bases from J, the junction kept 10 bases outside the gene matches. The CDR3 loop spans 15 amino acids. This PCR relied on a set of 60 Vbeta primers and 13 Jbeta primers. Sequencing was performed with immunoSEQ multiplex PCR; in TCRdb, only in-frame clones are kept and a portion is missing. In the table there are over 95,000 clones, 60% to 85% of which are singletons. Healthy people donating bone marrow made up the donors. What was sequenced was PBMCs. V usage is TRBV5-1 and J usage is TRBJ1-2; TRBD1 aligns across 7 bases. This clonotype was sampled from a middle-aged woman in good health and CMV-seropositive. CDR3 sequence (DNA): TGCGCCAGCAGCACGGAGGGGGCTGGGGGCTATGGCTACACCTTC. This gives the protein CASSTEGAGGYGYTF.